The 8 T cell receptor beta chains given below trace back to one sample, sequenced in a study of technical replicates of blood from several donors. The table came from immunoSEQ multiplex PCR; TCRdb's copy has only in-frame clones and leaves some out. The profile shows about 60,000 clones, approximately 84% of them singletons. What was sequenced was PBMCs. The receptor set was obtained from a human donor in good health. Some clones in this sample may be carry-over from other donors' samples.

The V call is TRBV4-2, the J call TRBJ2-1, with TRBD2 matching over 10 bases. The CDR3 is 16 amino acids. V dropped 0 bases and J dropped 8; count of bases not matched to a gene: 7. The germline gives CDR1 LGHNA, CDR2 YNFKEQ. The CDR3 region has the DNA TGTGCCAGCAGCCAAGATCAAAGCGGGGGGGCCTATGAGCAGTTCTTC. Protein product: CASSQDQSGGAYEQFF.

The gene calls are TRBV20-1 and TRBJ2-5; D is uncertain. The CDR3 contains 9 residues. CDR1 and CDR2 from the germline V gene are DFQATT and SNEGSKA (reference sequence). Between the trimmed V and J ends, which lost 6 bases and 5 bases, there was a span of 4 bases. CDR3 sequence: CSAPETQYF. CDR3 coding DNA: TGCAGTGCCCCTGAGACCCAGTACTTC.

In this sample, this clone turned up a few times. The chain employs TRBV19 and TRBJ2-1, with TRBD1 identical over 7 bases. J lost 5 bases, V lost 3 bases, and 1 base had no gene match. Germline CDR1 is LNHDA and CDR2 is SQIVND (reference sequence). This CDR3 contains 13 residues. The CDR3 protein is CASSMGTDNEQFF. The CDR3 DNA reads as TGTGCCAGTAGTATGGGGACAGACAATGAGCAGTTCTTC.

The rearrangement links TRBV15 to TRBJ1-5, with D perhaps matching TRBD1 (6 bases). CDR1 LNHNV and CDR2 YYDKDF come from the germline V gene (reference sequence). V was clipped by 5 bases and J by 5 bases, with 22 bases between them. The CDR3 extends over 17 amino acids. CDR3 bases: TGTGCCACCAGCTCCCGAAGGAGAGGGACATCGCATCAGCCCCAGCATTTT. Its translation is CATSSRRRGTSHQPQHF. The variable domain in full, with the rest retrieved from reference TRBV15 and TRBJ1-5, is DAMVIQNPRYQVTQFGKPVTLSCSQTLNHNVMYWYQQKSSQAPKLLFHYYDKDFNNEADTPDNFQSRRPNTSFCFLDIRSPGLGDTAMYLCATSSRRRGTSHQPQHFGDGTRLSIL.

V usage is TRBV19 and J usage is TRBJ1-2; weak D call: TRBD1 (6 bases). The germline V gene has CDR1 LNHDA and CDR2 SQIVND (reference sequence). The V end was cut by 7 bases, the J end by 7 bases, with 10 bases between. The CDR3 has 11 amino acids. CDR3 sequence: CASTTGPGYTF. CDR3 nucleotides: TGTGCCAGTACGACAGGTCCTGGCTACACCTTC. Drawing the rest from reference TRBV19 and TRBJ1-2, the complete variable domain is DGGITQSPKYLFRKEGQNVTLSCEQNLNHDAMYWYRQDPGQGLRLIYYSQIVNDFQKGDIAEGYSVSREKKESFPLTVTSAQKNPTAFYLCASTTGPGYTFGSGTRLTVV.

The J gene is TRBJ1-4, the V gene TRBV7-2, with a possible D match to TRBD1 (5 bases). The length of the CDR3 is 15 residues. Germline CDR1 and CDR2: SGHTA and FQGNSA. V was pared by 4 bases and J by 2 bases, with 11 bases between. CDR3 in amino acids: CASSSRGNTNEKLFF. CDR3 nucleotide sequence: TGTGCCAGCAGCTCCCGGGGGAATACTAATGAAAAACTGTTTTTT.

The V gene is TRBV29-1, the J gene TRBJ2-1, with a possible D match to TRBD1 (6 bases). The CDR3 length is 13 residues. Germline CDR1 and CDR2: SQVTM and ANQGSEA. With 8 bases removed from V and 3 bases from J, the gap between germline ends came to 14 bases. The CDR3 nucleotides read TGCAGCACACGGGACACACTCTACAATGAGCAGTTCTTC. Its protein is CSTRDTLYNEQFF.

The chain recombines TRBV9 with TRBJ2-7; TRBD2 matches 9 bases. The germline gives CDR1 SGDLS, CDR2 YYNGEE. V shed 0 bases and J 5 bases; nucleotides not matched to a gene: 6. The length of the CDR3 is 15 residues. Here the CDR3 reads CASSVDSGRSNEQYF. The CDR3 nucleotides read TGTGCCAGCAGCGTAGACAGCGGGAGGTCCAACGAGCAGTACTTC.